This T cell receptor (beta chain) was recorded in a study of regulatory T cells in long-lasting Graves disease. Assembly of TCR beta libraries relied on iRepertoire HTBI primers together with Arm-PCR of CDR3 regions. Each CDR3 protein gets one entry after TCRdb re-called the multiplex PCR reads with MiXCR. Here the sample spans roughly 440,000 distinct CDR3 sequences, around 17% being singletons. The CDR3 extends over 15 amino acids. The germline V gene encodes CDR1 DFQATT and CDR2 SNEGSKA (reference sequence). V shed 4 bases and J shed 0 bases, with 12 bases lying between them. Time point of the sample: newly diagnosed GD, antithyroid drugs for less than 3 months. The TCR library was made from RNA that had been extracted from PBMCs in TRIzol. In its sample, this clonotype was seen many times. These same records also appear under a second study, on T cells in Graves' hyperthyroidism and ophthalmopathy. That work adds: Blood samples included most of the expanded thyroid clonotypes exceeding 0.001.

This clonotype was sampled from a woman aged 18-35 years with Graves disease. The specimen was peripheral blood mononuclear cells (PBMCs), collected at new diagnosis, from a patient treated with antithyroid drugs. V and J are TRBV20-1 and TRBJ2-2; tentatively, D is TRBD2 (6 bases). The CDR3 loop reads CSATSRGANTGELFF. The CDR3 DNA is TGCAGTGCTACCTCTCGCGGGGCGAACACCGGGGAGCTGTTTTTT.